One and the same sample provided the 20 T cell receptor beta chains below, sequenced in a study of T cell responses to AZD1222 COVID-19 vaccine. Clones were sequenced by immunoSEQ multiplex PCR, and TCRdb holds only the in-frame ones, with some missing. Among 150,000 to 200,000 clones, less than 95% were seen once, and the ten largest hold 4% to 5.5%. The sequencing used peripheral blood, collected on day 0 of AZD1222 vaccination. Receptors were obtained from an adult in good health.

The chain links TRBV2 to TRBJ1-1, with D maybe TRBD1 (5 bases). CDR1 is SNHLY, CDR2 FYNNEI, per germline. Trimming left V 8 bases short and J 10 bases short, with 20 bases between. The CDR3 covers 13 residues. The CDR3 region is CASAEGLQGAAFF. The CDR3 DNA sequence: TGTGCCAGCGCAGAGGGCTTGCAGGGAGCAGCTTTCTTT.

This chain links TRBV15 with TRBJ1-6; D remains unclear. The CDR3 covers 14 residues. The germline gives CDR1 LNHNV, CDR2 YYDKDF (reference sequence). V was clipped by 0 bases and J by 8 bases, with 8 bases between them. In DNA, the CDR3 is TGTGCCACCAGCAGAGATGGAAGTGATTCACCCCTCCACTTT. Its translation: CATSRDGSDSPLHF.

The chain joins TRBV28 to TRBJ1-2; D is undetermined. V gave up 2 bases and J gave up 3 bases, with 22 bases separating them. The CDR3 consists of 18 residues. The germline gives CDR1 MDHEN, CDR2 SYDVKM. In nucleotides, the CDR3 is TGTGCCAGCAGTTTAAGTAATCTCGGTAAAGGGCAGCACTATGGCTACACCTTC. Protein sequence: CASSLSNLGKGQHYGYTF.

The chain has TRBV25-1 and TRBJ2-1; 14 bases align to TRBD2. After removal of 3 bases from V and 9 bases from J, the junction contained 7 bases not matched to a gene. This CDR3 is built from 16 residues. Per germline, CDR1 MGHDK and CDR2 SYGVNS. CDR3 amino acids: CASSDYGTSGSFEQFF. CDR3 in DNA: TGTGCCAGCAGTGACTACGGGACTAGCGGGAGCTTTGAGCAGTTCTTC.

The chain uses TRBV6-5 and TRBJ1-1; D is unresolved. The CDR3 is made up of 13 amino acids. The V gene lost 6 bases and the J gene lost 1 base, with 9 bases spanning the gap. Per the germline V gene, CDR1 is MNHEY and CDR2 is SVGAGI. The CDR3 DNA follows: TGTGCCAGCAGGGCAGCCCAGAACACTGAAGCTTTCTTT. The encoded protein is CASRAAQNTEAFF.

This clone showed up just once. The chain's CDR3 is CASSPTKLYGYTF. The CDR3, as DNA: TGTGCCAGCAGTCCAACTAAGCTATATGGCTACACCTTC. The chain is built from TRBV12-3 or TRBV12-4 and TRBJ1-2, with no clear D. The CDR3 is 13 residues long. V was shortened by 5 bases and J by 5 bases, with 12 bases between the two germline ends.

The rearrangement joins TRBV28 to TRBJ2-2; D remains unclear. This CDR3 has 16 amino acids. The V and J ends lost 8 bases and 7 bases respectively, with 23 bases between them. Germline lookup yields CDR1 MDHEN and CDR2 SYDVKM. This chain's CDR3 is CASGPLGTLNRGELFF. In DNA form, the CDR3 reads TGTGCCAGCGGGCCCCTGGGTACGCTGAATCGCGGGGAGCTGTTTTTT.

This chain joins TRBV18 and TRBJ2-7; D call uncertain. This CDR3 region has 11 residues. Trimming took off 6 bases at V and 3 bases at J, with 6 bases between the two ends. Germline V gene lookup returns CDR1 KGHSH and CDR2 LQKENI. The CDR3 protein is CASSPNYEQYF. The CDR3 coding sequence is TGTGCCAGCTCCCCGAACTACGAGCAGTACTTC.

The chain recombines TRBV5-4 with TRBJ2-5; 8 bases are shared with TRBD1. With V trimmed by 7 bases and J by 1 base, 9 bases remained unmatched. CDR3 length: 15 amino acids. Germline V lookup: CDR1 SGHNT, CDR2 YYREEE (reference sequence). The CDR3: CASGDRGDFQETQYF. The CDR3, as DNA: TGTGCCAGCGGAGACAGGGGCGACTTCCAAGAGACCCAGTACTTC.

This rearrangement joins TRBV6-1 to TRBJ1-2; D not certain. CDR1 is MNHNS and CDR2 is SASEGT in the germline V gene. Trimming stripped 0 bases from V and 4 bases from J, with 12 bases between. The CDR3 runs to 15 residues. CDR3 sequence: CASSEAREWSYGYTF. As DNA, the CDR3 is TGTGCCAGCAGTGAAGCAAGGGAATGGAGCTATGGCTACACCTTC.

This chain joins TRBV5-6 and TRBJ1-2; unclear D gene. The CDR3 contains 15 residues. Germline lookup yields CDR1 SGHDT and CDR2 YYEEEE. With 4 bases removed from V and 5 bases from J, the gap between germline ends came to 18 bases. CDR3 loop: CASSRGNSLTYGYTF. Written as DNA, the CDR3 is TGTGCCAGCAGCCGCGGGAACAGCCTGACTTATGGCTACACCTTC.

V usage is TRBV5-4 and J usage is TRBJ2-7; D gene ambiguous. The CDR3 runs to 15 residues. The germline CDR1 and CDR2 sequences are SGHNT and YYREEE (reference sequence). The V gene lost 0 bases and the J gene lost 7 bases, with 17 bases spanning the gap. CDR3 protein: CASSLDVADSTEQYF. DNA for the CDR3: TGTGCCAGCAGCTTGGATGTAGCTGATTCTACGGAGCAGTACTTC.

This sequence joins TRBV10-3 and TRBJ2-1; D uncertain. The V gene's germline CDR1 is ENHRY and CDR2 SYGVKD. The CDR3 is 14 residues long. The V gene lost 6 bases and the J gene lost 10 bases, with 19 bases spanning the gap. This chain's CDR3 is CAIRGPRGEGEQFF. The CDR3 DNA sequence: TGTGCCATCAGAGGGCCCCGTGGGGAAGGGGAGCAGTTCTTC.

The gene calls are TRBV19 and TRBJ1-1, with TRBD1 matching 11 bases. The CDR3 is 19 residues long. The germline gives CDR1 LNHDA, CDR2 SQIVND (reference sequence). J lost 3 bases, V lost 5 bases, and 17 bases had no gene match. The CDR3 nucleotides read TGTGCCAGTAGTTTCAGCTCCCTGGGAAGGGACAGGGGGGACACTGAAGCTTTCTTT. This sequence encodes CASSFSSLGRDRGDTEAFF.

The CDR3 protein is CSVRRGVDGYTF. CDR3 sequence (DNA): TGCAGCGTACGCAGGGGCGTGGATGGCTACACCTTC. This chain connects TRBV29-1 to TRBJ1-2; D is possibly TRBD1 (6 bases). Germline CDR1 SQVTM, CDR2 ANQGSEA. The CDR3 has 12 amino acids. Trimming left V 6 bases short and J 6 bases short, with 14 bases between.

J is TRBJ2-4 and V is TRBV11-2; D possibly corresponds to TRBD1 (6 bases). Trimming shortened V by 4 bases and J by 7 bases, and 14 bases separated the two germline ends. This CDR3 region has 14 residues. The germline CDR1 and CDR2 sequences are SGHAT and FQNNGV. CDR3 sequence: CASSSRGARNIQYF. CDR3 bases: TGTGCCAGCAGCTCCAGGGGTGCAAGGAACATTCAGTACTTC.

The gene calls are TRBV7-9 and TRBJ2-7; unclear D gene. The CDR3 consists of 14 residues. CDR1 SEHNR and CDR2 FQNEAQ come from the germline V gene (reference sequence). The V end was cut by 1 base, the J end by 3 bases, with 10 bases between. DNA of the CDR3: TGTGCCAGCAGCTTAGATCCCTCAAACTACGAGCAGTACTTC. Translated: CASSLDPSNYEQYF. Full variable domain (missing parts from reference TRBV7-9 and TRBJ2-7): DTGVSQNPRHKITKRGQNVTFRCDPISEHNRLYWYRQTLGQGPEFLTYFQNEAQLEKSRLLSDRFSAERPKGSFSTLEIQRTEQGDSAMYLCASSLDPSNYEQYFGPGTRLTVT.

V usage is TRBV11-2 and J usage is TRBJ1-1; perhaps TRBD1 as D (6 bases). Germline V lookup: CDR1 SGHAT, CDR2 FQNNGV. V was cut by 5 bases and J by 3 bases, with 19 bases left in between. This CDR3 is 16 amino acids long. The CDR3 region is CASSPNVGGRDTEAFF. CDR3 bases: TGTGCCAGCAGCCCCAACGTTGGGGGCCGAGACACTGAAGCTTTCTTT.

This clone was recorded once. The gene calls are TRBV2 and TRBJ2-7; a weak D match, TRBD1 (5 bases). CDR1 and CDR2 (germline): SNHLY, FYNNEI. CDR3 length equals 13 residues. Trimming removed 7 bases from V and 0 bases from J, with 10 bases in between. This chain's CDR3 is CASKGISSYEQYF. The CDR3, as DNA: TGTGCCAGCAAGGGGATTAGCTCCTACGAGCAGTACTTC. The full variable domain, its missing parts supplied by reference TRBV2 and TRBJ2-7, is EPEVTQTPSHQVTQMGQEVILRCVPISNHLYFYWYRQILGQKVEFLVSFYNNEISEKSEIFDDQFSVERPDGSNFTLKIRSTKLEDSAMYFCASKGISSYEQYFGPGTRLTVT.

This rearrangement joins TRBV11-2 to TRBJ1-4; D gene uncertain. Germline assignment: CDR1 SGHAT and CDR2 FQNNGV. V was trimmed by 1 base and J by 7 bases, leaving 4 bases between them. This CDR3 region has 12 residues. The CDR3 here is CASSLVSEKLFF. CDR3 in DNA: TGTGCCAGCAGCTTAGTGAGTGAAAAACTGTTTTTT.